This T cell receptor (beta chain) stems from a study of T-cell reconstitution after alpha-beta-depleted transplantation in children (dated by TCRdb to about 2016). Describing the broader study: Using TCR repertoire profiling, the study quantitatively followed how T-cell immune reconstitution unfolded in children after TCRalphabeta/CD19-depleted allogeneic hematopoietic cell transplantation. Overall results and qualifications from the work: In some patients, the high TCRbeta diversity seen at day 60 was put down to recipient T cells and intrathymic progenitors that had survived conditioning. The frequencies of hyperexpanded clones fell over the following months, and after one year, T-cell counts and TCRbeta diversity were mostly attributed to newly produced T cells. Apparently early alphabetaT-cell count recovery about two months after transplant reportedly relied on only several hundred rapidly expanded clones derived from non-depleted graft cells.

CDR1 and CDR2, looked up from the germline V gene, are SNHLY and FYNNEI. From cysteine to phenylalanine, the CDR3 is 14 amino acids long. Of all the DNA, just the CDR3 is kept, 42 bases in frame from base 1. Trimming leaves V shorter by 10 bases and J shorter by 6 bases, with the junction holding 12 bases beyond the gene matches. Comments on this clonotype: Its antigen specificity is not known. The input lacks base qualities; no much larger clone sits a single base away.

The library was prepared using PCR. Data came from an Illumina HiSeq 2500. TCR library preparation used molecular barcoding, with unique molecular identifiers applied to normalize quantification of the TCRbeta repertoire. The public reads were run again by TCRdb, first through fastp at Q25 and then through MiXCR, and only productive beta chains were kept. Each record represents a unique CDR3 protein, reported with the most common genes and DNA among its rows. A total of 500,000 to 750,000 distinct CDR3 sequences appear in this sample, around 13% of them only once. Approximately 2% of the sample is held by the ten biggest clonotypes. According to the study, the label for this sample's treatment or condition signals: allogeneic hematopoietic cell transplantation with graft depleted of TCRalphabeta T cells and CD19 B cells. The children who served as transplant recipients had been given grafts of TCRalphabeta/CD19-depleted allogeneic hematopoietic cells.

The V and J segments used are TRBV2 and TRBJ2-1, with 7 junctional bases fitting TRBD2. The sequence was collected from a male patient between 10 and 17 years old who had a stem cell transplant for acute myeloid leukemia, so the T cells may come from the graft donor. Sequenced material: PBMCs, mostly from graft donor cells, taken 360 days after TCRalphabeta/CD19-depleted stem cell transplant. The bases read TGTGCCACTCATAGCCCTTGGGGGGGCAATGAGCAGTTCTTC. This is translated as CATHSPWGGNEQFF.